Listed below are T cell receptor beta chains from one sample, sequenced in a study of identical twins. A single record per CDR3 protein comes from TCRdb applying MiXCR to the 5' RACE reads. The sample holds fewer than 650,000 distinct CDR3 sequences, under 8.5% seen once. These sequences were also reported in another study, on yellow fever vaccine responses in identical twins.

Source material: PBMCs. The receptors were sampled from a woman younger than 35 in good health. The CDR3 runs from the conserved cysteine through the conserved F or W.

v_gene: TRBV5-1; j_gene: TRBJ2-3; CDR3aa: CASSLPGGTITDTQYF
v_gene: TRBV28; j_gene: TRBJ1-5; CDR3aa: CASILGQGNNQPQHF
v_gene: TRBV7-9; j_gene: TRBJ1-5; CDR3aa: CASSLAGLGNQPQHF
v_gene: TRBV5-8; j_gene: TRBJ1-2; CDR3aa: CASSWGAQLGYTF
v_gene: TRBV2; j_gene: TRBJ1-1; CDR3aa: CASISSFGQANTEAFF
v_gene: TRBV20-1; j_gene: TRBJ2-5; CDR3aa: CSARWTRGDQETQYF
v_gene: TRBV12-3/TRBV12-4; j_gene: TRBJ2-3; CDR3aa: CASSSSRNRTDTQYF
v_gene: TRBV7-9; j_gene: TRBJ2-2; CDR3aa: CASSFWTGTGELFF
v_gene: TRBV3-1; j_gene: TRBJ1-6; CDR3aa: CASSQGPILHSPLHF
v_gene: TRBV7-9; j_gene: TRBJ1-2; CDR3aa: CAGQGAADYGYTF
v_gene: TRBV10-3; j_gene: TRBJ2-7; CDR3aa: CAIASDRAYEQYF
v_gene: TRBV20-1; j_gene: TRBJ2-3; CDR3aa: CSARAGGGTDTQYF
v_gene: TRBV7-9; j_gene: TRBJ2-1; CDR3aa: CASSASVGVAEQFF
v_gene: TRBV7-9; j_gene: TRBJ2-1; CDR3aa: CASSQTGLNEQFF
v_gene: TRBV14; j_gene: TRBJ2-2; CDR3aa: CASSEGSPWTGELFF
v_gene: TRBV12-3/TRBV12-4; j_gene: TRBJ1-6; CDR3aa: CASRNRDSYNSPLHF
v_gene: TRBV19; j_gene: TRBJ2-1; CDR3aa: CASSMRTTGPLEQFF
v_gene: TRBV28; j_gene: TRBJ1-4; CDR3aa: CASVTGGGESNEKLFF
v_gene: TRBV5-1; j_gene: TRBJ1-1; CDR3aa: CASSLTSGLPSTEAFF
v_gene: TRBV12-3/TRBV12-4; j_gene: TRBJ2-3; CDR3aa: CASSLVRESDTQYF
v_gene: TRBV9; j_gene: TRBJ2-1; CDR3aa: CASSVLLTSGGANEQFF
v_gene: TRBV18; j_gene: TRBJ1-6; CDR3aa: CASSLPGRYTSPLHF
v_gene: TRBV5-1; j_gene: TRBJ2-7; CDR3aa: CASSFDGDYEQYF
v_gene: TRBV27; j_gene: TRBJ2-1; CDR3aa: CASSSRGGLAGDNEQFF
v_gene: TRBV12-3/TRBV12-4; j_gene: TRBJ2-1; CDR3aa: CASSLQGVNLGNEQFF
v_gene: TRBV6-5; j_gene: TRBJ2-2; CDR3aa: CASSYGGGGELFF
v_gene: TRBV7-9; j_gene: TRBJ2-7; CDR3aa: CASSRRDTSYEQYF
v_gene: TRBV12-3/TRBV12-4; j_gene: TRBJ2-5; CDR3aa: CASSLGAQGSQETQYF
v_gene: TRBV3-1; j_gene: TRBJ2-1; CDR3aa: CASSYTPRGQGLLNEQFF
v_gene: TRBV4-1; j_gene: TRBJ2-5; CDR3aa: CASSQLAFAETQYF
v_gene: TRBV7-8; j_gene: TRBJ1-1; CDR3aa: CASSALSGTGDGHTEAFF
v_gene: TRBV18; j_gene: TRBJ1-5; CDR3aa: CASSPPDRNQPQHF
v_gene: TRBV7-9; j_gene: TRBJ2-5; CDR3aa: CASSRAGHQETQYF
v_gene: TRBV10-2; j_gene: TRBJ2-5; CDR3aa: CASSDIETQYF
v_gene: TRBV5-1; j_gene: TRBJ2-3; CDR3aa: CASSPFSSGRVGDTQYF
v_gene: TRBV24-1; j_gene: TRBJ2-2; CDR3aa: CATGMTNTGELFF
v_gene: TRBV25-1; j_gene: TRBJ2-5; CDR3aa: CASRRTGQETQYF
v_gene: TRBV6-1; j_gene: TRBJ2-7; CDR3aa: CASRSDRTGSYEQYF
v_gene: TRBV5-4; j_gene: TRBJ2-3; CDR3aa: CASSRGTGTGLADTQYF
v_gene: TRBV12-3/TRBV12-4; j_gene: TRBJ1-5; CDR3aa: CASSSGFNSDQPQHF
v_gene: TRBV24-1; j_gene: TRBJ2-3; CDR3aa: CATSDWGLEGADTQYF
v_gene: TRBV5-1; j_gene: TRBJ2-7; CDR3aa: CASSLRGETYEQYF
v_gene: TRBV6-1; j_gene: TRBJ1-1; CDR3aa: CASSTPKGSNTEAFF
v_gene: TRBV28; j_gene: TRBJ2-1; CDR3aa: CASSLRARPYNEQFF
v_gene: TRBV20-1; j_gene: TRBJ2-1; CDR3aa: CSATGTGDVWSYNEQFF
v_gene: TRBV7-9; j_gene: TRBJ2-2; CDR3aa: CASSFIAGPNTGELFF
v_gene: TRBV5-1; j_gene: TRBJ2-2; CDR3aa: CTSSERQGPGELFF
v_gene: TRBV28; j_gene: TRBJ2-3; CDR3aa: CASRREPDTQYF
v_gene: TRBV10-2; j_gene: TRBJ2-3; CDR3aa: CASSPRDRGPDTQYF
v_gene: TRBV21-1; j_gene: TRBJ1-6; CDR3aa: CASSKGGRVRNSPLHF
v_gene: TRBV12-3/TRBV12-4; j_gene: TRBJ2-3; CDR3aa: CASSLVGGPVDTQYF
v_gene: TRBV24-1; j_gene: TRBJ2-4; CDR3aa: CATSDPAGAKNIQYF
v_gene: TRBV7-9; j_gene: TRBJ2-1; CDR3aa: CASSFRADSHNEQFF
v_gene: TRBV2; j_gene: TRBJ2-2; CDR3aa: CASSGRHQLARELFF
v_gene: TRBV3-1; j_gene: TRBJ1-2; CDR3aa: CASSQGQIGSGGYTF
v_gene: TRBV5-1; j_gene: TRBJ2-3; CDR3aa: CASSGASTDTQYF
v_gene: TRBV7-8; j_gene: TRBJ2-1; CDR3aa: CASSGRTYEQFF